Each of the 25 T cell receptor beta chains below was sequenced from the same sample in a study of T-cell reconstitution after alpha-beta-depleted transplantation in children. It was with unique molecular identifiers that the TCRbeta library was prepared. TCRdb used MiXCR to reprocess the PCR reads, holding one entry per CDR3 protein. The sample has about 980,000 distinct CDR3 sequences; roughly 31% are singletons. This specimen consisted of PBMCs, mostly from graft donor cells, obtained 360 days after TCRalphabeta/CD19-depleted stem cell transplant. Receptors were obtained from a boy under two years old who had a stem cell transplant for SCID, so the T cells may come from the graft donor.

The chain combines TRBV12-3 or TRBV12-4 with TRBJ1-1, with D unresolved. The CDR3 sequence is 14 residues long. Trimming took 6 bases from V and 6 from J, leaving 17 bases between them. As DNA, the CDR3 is TGTGCCAGCAGCCAAAACCCTCGCGGGTCTGAAGCTTTCTTT. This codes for CASSQNPRGSEAFF.

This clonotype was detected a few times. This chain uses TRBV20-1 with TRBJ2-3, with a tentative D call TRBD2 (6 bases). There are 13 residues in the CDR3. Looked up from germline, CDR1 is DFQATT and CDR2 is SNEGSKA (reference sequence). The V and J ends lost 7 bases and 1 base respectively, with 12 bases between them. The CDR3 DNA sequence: TGCAGTGGAACGGGGGTCGGCACAGATACGCAGTATTTT. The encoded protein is CSGTGVGTDTQYF.

The CDR3 coding sequence is TGTGCCAGCAGCCAACGGACTAGCAAAGAGACCCAGTACTTC. Its translation is CASSQRTSKETQYF. This chain uses TRBV3-1 with TRBJ2-5, with 8 bases aligning to TRBD2. V gave up 2 bases and J gave up 3 bases; unmatched junction bases: 2. Germline V lookup: CDR1 LGHDT, CDR2 YNNKEL (reference sequence). The CDR3 runs 14 residues.

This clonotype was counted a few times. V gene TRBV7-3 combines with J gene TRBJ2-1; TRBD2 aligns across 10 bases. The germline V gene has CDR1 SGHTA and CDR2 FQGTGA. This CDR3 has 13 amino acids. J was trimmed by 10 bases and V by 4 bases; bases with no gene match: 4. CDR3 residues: CASSSLAGVEQFF. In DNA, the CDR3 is TGTGCCAGCAGCTCGCTAGCGGGGGTGGAGCAGTTCTTC.

CDR3 loop: CSAREAGGAKNIQYF. CDR3 sequence (DNA): TGCAGTGCTAGGGAAGCGGGGGGAGCCAAAAACATTCAGTACTTC. The rearrangement links TRBV20-1 to TRBJ2-4, with 9 positions matching TRBD2. CDR3 length: 15 amino acids. V gave up 3 bases and J gave up 0 bases; unmatched junction bases: 3. Germline assignment: CDR1 DFQATT and CDR2 SNEGSKA (reference sequence).

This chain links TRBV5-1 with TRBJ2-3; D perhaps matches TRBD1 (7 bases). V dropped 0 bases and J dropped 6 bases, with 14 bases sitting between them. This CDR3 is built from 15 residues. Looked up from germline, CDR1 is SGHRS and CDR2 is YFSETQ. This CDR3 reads CASSLAGGFGDTQYF. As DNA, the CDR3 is TGCGCCAGCAGCTTGGCAGGGGGGTTTGGGGATACGCAGTATTTT.

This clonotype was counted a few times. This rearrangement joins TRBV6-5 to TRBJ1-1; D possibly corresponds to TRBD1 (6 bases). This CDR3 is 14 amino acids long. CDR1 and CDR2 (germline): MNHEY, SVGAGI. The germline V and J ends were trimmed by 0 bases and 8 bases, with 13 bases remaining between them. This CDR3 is CASSYSGGGEEAFF. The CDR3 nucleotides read TGTGCCAGCAGTTACTCTGGGGGGGGCGAGGAAGCTTTCTTT.

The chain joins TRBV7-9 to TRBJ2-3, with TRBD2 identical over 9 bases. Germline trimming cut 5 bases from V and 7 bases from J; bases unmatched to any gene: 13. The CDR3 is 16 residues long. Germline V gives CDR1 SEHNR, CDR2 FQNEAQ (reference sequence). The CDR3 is CASSGAGGRSLHTQYF. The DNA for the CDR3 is TGTGCCAGCAGCGGTGCGGGGGGGCGGAGCTTACATACGCAGTATTTT.

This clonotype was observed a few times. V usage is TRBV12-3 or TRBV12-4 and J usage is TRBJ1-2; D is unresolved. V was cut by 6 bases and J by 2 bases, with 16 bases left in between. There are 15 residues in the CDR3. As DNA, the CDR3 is TGTGCCAGCAGCCCCTGGGGAGGGCCAAACTATGGCTACACCTTC. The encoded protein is CASSPWGGPNYGYTF.

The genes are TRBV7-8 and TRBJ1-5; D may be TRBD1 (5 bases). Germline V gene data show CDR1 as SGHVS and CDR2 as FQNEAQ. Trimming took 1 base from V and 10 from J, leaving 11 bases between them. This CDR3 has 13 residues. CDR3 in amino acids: CASSLVPGDPQHF. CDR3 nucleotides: TGTGCCAGCAGCTTAGTTCCGGGGGATCCCCAGCATTTT.

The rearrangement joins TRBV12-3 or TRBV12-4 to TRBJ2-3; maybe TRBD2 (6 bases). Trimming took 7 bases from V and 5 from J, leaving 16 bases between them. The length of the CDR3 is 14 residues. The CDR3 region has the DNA TGTGCCAGCACCCTTGGAGGGTGGAGAGATACGCAGTATTTT. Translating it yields CASTLGGWRDTQYF.

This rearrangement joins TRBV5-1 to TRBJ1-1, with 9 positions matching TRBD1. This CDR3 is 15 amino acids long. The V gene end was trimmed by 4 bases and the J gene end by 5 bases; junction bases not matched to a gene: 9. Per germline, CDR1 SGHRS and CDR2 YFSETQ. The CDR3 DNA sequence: TGCGCCAGCAGCCTGGGACAGGGTACACGGACTGAAGCTTTCTTT. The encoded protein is CASSLGQGTRTEAFF.

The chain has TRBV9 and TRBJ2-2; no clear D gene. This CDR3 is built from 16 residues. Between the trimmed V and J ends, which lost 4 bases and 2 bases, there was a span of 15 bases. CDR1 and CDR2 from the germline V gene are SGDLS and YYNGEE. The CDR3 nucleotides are TGTGCCAGCAGCTTACGGCCAAACCTAAACACCGGGGAGCTGTTTTTT. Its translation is CASSLRPNLNTGELFF.

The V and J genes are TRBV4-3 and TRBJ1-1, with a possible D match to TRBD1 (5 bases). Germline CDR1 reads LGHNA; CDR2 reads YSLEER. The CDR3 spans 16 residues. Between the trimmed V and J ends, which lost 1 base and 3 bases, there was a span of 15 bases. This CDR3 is CASSQGYLGPDTEAFF. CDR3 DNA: TGCGCCAGCAGCCAAGGGTATCTGGGGCCCGACACTGAAGCTTTCTTT.

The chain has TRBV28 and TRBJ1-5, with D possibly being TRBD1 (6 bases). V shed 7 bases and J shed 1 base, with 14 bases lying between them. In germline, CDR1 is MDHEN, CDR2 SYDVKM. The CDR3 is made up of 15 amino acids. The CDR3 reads CASNEGDGSNQPQHF. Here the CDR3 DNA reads TGTGCCAGCAATGAGGGGGACGGAAGCAATCAGCCCCAGCATTTT.

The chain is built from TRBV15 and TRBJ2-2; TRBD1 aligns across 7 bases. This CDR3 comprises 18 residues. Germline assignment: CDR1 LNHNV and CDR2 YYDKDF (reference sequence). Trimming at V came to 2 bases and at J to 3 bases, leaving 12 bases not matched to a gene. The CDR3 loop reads CATSRLGQESRDTGELFF. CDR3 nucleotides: TGTGCCACCAGCAGACTAGGACAGGAAAGTCGGGACACCGGGGAGCTGTTTTTT.

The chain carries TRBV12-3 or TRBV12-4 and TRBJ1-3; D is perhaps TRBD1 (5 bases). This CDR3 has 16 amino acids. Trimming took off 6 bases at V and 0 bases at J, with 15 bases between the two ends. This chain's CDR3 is CASSHRGGVSGNTIYF. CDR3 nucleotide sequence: TGTGCCAGCAGCCATCGTGGGGGAGTCTCTGGAAACACCATATATTTT.

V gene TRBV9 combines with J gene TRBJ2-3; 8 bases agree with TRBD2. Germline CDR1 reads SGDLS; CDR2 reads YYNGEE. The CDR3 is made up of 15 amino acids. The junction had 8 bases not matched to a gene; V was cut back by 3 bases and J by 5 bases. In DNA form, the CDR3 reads TGTGCCAGCAGCGCGACTAGCGTGGTTGGAGATACGCAGTATTTT. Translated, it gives CASSATSVVGDTQYF.

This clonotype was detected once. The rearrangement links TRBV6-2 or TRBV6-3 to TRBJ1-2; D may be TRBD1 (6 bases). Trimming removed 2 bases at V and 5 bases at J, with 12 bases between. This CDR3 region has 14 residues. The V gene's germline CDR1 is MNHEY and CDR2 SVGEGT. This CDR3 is CASSYRYRVYGYTF. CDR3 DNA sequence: TGTGCCAGCAGTTACCGTTACAGGGTATATGGCTACACCTTC.

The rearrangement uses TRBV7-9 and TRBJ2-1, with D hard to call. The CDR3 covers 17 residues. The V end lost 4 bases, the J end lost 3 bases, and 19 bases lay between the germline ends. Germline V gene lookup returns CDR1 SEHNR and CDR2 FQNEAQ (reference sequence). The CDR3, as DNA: TGTGCCAGCAGCTCCGAAGGGCAGATGGGCCGCTACAATGAGCAGTTCTTC. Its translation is CASSSEGQMGRYNEQFF.

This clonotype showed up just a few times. The CDR3 reads CASSWDRRTGELFF. The CDR3 nucleotides read TGTGCCAGCAGCTGGGACAGAAGGACCGGGGAGCTGTTTTTT. This sequence joins TRBV6-1 and TRBJ2-2; 7 nucleotides match TRBD1. The V gene's germline CDR1 is MNHNS and CDR2 SASEGT. The V gene end was trimmed by 6 bases and the J gene end by 5 bases; junction bases not matched to a gene: 6. CDR3 size: 14 residues.

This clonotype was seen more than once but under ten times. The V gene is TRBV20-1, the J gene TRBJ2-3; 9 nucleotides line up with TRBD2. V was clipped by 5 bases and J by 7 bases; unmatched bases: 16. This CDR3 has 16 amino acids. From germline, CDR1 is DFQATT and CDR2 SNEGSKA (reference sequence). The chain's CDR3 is CSALDFSGGPYNTQYF. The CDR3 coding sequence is TGCAGTGCTTTGGACTTTAGCGGGGGCCCCTATAATACGCAGTATTTT.

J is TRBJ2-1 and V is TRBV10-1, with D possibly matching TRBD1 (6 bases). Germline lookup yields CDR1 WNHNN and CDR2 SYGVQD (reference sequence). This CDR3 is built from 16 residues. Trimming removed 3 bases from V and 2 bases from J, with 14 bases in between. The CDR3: CASSDGGRPPYNEQFF. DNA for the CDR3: TGCGCCAGCAGTGATGGGGGCAGACCCCCCTACAATGAGCAGTTCTTC.

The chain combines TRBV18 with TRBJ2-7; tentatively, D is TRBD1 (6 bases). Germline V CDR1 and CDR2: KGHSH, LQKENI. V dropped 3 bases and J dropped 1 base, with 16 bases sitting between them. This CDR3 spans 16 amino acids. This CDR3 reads CASSPLTGASSYEQYF. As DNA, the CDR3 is TGTGCCAGCTCACCTCTGACAGGAGCTTCTTCCTACGAGCAGTACTTC.

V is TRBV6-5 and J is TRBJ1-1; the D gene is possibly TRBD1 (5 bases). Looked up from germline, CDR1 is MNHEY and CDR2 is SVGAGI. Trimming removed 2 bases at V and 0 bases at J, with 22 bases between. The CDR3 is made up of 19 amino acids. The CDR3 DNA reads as TGTGCCAGCAGTTACGGGGGGGTCATCAATCCCGTAATGAACACTGAAGCTTTCTTT. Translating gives CASSYGGVINPVMNTEAFF.